This T cell receptor beta chain was observed in a study of early T cells in non-severe SARS-CoV-2 infection. MiXCR was run by TCRdb on the 5' RACE reads, yielding one entry per CDR3 protein. The sample lists 100,000 to 130,000 distinct CDR3 sequences, about 12% occurring once. Germline CDR1 and CDR2: SGHRS and YFSETQ. The CDR3 loop spans 15 amino acids. V was shortened by 0 bases and J by 0 bases, with 10 bases between the two germline ends. Sequenced sample: whole blood. The chain uses TRBV5-1 and TRBJ2-7, with D tentatively TRBD2 (6 bases). The receptor was derived from an adult who was a healthcare worker with PCR-confirmed SARS-CoV-2 infection or an uninfected control (not recorded which). The CDR3 here is CASSLDLASSYEQYF. CDR3 in DNA: TGCGCCAGCAGCTTGGACCTAGCGTCCTCCTACGAGCAGTACTTC.